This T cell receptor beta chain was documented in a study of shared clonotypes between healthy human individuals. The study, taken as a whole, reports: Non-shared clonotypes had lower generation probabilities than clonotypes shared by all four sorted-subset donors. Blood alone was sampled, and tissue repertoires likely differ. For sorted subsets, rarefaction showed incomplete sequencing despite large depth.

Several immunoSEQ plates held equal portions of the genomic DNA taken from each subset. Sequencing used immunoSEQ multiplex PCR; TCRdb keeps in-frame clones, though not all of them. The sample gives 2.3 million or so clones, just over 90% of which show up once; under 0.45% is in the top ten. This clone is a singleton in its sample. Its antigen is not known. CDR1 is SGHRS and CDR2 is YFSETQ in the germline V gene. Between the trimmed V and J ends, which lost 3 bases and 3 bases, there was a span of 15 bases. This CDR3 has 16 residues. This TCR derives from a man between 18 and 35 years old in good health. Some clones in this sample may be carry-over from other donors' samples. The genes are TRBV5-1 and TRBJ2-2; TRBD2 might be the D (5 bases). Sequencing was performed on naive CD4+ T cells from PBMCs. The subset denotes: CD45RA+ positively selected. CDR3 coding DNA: TGCGCCAGCAGCTCCTGGACTGGCGGATACACCGGGGAGCTGTTTTTT. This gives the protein CASSSWTGGYTGELFF.